The source of this T cell receptor (beta chain) is a study of blood T cell repertoires in COVID-19. In the original processing: Nucleated cell counts were estimated from reference gene primer amplification. TCRdb's copy holds only in-frame clones and misses some; the assay was immunoSEQ multiplex PCR. Clone size and the V and J calls come from that table; the DNA yielded D and trimming. The sample has roughly 250,000 clones; 88% are singletons. Cohort 3 donors were reported recovered after two negative PCRs, clearance, or symptom resolution. Trimming shortened V by 3 bases and J by 11 bases, and 19 bases separated the two germline ends. The CDR3 loop spans 14 amino acids. The germline CDR1 and CDR2 sequences are MDHEN and SYDVKM.

Sequencing was carried out using PBMCs or T cells enriched from blood (not recorded which). V gene TRBV28 combines with J gene TRBJ1-2; unclear D gene. This TCR came from a woman in her 50s who had recovered from COVID-19. CDR3 residues: CASSFSIGGSGYTF. The CDR3 DNA is TGTGCCAGCAGTTTCTCTATAGGCGGGTCAGGATACACCTTC.